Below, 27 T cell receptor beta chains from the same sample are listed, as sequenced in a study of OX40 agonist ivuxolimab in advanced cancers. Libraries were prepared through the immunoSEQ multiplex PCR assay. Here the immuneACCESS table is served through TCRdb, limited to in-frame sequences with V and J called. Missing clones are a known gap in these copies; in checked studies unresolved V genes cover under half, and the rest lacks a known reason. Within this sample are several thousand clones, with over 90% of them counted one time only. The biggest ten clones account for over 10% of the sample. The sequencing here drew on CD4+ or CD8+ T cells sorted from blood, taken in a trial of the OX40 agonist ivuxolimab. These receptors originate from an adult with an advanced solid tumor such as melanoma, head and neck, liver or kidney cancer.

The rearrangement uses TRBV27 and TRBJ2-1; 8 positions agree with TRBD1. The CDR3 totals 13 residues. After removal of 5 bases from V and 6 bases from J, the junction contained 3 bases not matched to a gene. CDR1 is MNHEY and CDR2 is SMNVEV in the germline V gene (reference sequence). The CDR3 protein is CASSVGQGNEQFF. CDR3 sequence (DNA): TGTGCCAGCAGTGTAGGACAGGGCAATGAGCAGTTCTTC.

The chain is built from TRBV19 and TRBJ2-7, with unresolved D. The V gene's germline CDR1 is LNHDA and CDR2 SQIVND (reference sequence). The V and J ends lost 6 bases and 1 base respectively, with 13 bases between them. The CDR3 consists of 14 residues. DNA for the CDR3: TGTGCCAGTAGCCCGGCGCCCCGATCCTACGAGCAGTACTTC. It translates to CASSPAPRSYEQYF.

CDR3 protein: CATTPSGQKVGEQFF. The DNA for the CDR3 is TGTGCCACCACACCCTCGGGACAGAAAGTTGGTGAGCAGTTCTTC. The chain uses TRBV6-5 and TRBJ2-1, with 7 bases lining up with TRBD1. The CDR3 loop spans 15 amino acids. Germline values: CDR1 MNHEY, CDR2 SVGAGI. With 10 bases clipped from V and 9 bases from J, the junction kept 18 bases outside the gene matches.

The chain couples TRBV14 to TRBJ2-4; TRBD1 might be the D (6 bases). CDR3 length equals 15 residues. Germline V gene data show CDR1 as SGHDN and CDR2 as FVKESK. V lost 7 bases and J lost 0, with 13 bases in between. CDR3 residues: CASNRAGVAKNIQYF. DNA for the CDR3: TGTGCCAGCAATCGGGCAGGGGTAGCCAAAAACATTCAGTACTTC.

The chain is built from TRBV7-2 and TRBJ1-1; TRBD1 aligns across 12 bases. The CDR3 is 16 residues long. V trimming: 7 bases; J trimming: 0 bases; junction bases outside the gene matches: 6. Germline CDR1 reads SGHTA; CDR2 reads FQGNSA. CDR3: CASTGQGAFMNTEAFF. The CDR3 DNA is TGTGCCAGCACGGGACAGGGGGCATTCATGAACACTGAAGCTTTCTTT.

CDR3: CASGEVRGEQYF. CDR3 coding DNA: TGTGCCAGCGGCGAGGTCCGGGGGGAGCAGTACTTC. This rearrangement joins TRBV6-1 to TRBJ2-7; D perhaps matches TRBD2 (6 bases). CDR1 is MNHNS and CDR2 is SASEGT in the germline V gene. The CDR3 spans 12 residues. The V gene lost 8 bases and the J gene lost 7 bases, with 15 bases spanning the gap.

CDR3 coding DNA: TGTGCCAGCAGTGAAGATGAGACCCAGTACTTC. It codes for CASSEDETQYF. The V and J genes are TRBV2 and TRBJ2-5; D unclear. Germline V gene sequence: CDR1 SNHLY, CDR2 FYNNEI. Deletions cut 1 base from V and 5 bases from J, with 2 bases between. The CDR3 totals 11 residues.

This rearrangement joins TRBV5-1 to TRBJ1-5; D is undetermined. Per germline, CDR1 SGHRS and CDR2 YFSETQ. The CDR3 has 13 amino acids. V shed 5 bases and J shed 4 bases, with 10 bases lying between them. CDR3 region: CASRGEVNQPQHF. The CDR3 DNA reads TGCGCCAGCAGGGGAGAGGTTAATCAGCCCCAGCATTTT.

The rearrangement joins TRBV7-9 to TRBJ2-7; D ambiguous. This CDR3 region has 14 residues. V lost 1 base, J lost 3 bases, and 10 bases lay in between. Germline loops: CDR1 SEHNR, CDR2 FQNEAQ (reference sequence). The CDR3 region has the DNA TGTGCCAGCAGCTTAGGAAGTGTAGTCTACGAGCAGTACTTC. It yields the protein CASSLGSVVYEQYF.

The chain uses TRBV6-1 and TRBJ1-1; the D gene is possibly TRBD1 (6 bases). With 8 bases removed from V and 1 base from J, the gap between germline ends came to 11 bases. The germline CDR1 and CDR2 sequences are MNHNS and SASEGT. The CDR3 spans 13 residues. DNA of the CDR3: TGTGCCAGCTCCGGACAGCAGAACACTGAAGCTTTCTTT. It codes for CASSGQQNTEAFF.

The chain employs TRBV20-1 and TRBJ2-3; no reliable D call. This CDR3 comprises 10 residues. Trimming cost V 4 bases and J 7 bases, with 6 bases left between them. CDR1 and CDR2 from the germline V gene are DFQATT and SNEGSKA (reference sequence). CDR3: CSATLNTQYF. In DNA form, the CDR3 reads TGCAGTGCTACACTCAATACGCAGTATTTT.

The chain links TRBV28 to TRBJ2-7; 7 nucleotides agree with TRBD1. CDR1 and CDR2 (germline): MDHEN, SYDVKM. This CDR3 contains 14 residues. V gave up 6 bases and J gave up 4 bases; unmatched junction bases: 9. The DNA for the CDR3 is TGTGCCAGCAGCGCGACAGGGAATCGTTACGAGCAGTACTTC. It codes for CASSATGNRYEQYF.

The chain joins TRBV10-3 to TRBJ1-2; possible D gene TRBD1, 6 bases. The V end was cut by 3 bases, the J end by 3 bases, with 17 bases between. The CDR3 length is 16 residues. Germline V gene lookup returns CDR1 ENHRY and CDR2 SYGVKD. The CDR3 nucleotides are TGTGCCATCAGTGATTTTAAACAGGGAAGATACTATGGCTACACCTTC. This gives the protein CAISDFKQGRYYGYTF.

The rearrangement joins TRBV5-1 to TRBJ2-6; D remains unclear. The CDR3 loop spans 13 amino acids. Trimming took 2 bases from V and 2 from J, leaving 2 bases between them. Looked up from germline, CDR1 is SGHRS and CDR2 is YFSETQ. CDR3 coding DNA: TGCGCCAGCAGCTTAGCTGGGGCCAACGTCCTGACTTTC. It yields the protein CASSLAGANVLTF.

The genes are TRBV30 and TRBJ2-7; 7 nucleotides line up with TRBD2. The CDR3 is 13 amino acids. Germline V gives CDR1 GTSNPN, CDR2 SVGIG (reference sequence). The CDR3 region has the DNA TGTGCAGCGGGGCCTGCTGGGCCCTACGAGCAGTACTTC. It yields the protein CAAGPAGPYEQYF.

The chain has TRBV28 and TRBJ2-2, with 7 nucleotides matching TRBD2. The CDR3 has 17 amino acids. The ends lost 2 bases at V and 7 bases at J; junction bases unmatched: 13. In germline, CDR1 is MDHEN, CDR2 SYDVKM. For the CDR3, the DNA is TGTGCCAGCAGTTTAGTCGGCGGGAGAGATCGGTACGGGGAGCTGTTTTTT. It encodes CASSLVGGRDRYGELFF.

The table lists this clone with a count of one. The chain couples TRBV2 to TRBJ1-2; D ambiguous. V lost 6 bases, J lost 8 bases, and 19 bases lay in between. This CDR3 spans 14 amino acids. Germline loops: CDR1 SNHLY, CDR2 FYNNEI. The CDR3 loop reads CASREDGYRRGYTF. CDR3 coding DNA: TGTGCCAGCAGGGAGGACGGCTATCGACGGGGCTACACCTTC.

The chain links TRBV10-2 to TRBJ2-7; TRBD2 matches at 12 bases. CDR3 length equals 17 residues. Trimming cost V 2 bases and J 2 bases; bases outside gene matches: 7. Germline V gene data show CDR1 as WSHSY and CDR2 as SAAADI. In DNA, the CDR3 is TGCGCCAGCAGTGAGCTCGCGACTAGCGGGAGCCCCTACGAGCAGTACTTC. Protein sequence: CASSELATSGSPYEQYF.

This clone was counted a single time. This CDR3 is CASSPSGISSYNEQFF. The CDR3 DNA follows: TGCGCCAGCAGTCCGTCGGGGATAAGCTCCTACAATGAGCAGTTCTTC. J is TRBJ2-1 and V is TRBV5-1, with D possibly TRBD2 on 5 matching bases. CDR3 length: 16 amino acids. CDR1 and CDR2 (germline): SGHRS, YFSETQ. Trimming pared 5 bases from V and 0 bases from J, leaving 15 bases between.

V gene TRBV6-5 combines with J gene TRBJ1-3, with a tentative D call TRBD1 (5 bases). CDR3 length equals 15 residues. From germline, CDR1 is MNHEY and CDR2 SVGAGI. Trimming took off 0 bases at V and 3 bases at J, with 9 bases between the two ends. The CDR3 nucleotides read TGTGCCAGCAGTTACTCGACTCAGGGTGGAAACACCATATATTTT. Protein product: CASSYSTQGGNTIYF.

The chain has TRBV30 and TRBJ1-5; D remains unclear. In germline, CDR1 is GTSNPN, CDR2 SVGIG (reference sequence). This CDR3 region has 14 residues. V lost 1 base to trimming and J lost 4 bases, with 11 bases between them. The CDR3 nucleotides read TGTGCCTGGAGTGAAATGGCAGAAAATCAGCCCCAGCATTTT. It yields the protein CAWSEMAENQPQHF.

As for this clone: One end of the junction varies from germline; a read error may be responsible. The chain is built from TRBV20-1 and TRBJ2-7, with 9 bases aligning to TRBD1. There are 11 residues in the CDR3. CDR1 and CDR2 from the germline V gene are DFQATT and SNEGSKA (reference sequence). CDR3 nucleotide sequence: TGCAGTGCTAGAGGCTGGACAGGGGCGAACTTC. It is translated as CSARGWTGANF.

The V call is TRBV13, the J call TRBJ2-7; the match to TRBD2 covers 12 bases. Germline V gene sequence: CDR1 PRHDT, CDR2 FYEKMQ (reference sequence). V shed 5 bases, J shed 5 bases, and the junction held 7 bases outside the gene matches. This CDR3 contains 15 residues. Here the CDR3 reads CASSLTTSGRNEQYF. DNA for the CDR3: TGTGCCAGCAGCCTTACTACTAGCGGGAGGAACGAGCAGTACTTC.

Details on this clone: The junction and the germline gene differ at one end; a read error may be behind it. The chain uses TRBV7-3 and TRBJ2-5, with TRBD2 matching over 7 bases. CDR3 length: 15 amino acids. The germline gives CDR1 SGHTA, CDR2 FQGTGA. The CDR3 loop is CASSFPGLGGPLAHF. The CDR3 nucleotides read TGTGCCAGCAGCTTCCCTGGACTAGGAGGGCCTTTGGCGCACTTC.

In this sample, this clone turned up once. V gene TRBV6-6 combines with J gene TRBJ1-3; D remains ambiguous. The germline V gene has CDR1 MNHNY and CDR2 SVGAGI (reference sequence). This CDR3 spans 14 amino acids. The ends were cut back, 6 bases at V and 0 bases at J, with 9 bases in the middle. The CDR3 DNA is TGTGCCAGCAGCCCCCAATCCTCTGGAAACACCATATATTTT. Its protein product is CASSPQSSGNTIYF.

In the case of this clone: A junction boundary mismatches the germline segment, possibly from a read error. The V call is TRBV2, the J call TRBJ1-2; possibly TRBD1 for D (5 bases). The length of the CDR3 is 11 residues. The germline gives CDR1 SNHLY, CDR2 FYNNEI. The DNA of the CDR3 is TGTGCCAGCAGTGAAGCGCGAGGGGACGCCTTC. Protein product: CASSEARGDAF.

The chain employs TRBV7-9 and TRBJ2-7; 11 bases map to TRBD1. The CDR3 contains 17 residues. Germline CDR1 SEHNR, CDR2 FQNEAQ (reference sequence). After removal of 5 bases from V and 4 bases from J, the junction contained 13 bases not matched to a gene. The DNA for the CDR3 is TGTGCCAGCAGCACAACCAATCGGACAGGGGGCTGGTACGAGCAGTACTTC. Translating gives CASSTTNRTGGWYEQYF. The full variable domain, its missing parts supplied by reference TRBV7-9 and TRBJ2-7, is DTGVSQNPRHKITKRGQNVTFRCDPISEHNRLYWYRQTLGQGPEFLTYFQNEAQLEKSRLLSDRFSAERPKGSFSTLEIQRTEQGDSAMYLCASSTTNRTGGWYEQYFGPGTRLTVT.